This TCR beta chain comes out of a study of blood T cell repertoires in COVID-19. Study-wide background: Acute and convalescent COVID-19 specimens originated in the United States, Italy and Spain. In each case, the material was cDNA or gDNA derived from T cells, B-cell-depleted T cells, or PBMCs.

Trimming cost V 4 bases and J 5 bases; bases outside gene matches: 6. Germline V CDR1 and CDR2: MDHEN, SYDVKM. The CDR3 loop spans 15 amino acids. Generated by immunoSEQ multiplex PCR, the TCRdb table keeps only in-frame clones and is missing some. This table holds approximately 300,000 clones, approximately 83% found once. V usage is TRBV28 and J usage is TRBJ2-7, with 12 bases that match TRBD1. This clonotype was obtained from a woman aged 30 to 39 who had recovered from COVID-19. The sample taken for sequencing was PBMCs or T cells enriched from blood (not recorded which). CDR3 protein: CASSSPGQGAHEQYF. The CDR3 nucleotides are TGTGCCAGCAGTTCCCCGGGACAGGGGGCCCACGAGCAGTACTTC.